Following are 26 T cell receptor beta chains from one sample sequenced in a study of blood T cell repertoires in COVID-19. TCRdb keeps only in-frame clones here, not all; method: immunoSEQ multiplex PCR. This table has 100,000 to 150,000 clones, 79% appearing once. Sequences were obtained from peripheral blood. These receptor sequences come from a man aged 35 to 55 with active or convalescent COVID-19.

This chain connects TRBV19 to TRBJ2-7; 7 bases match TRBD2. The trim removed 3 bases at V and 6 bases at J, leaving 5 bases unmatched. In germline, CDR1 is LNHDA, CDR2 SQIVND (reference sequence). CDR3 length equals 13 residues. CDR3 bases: TGTGCCAGTAGTATCAACACGGGGGGCGAGCAGTACTTC. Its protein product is CASSINTGGEQYF.

DNA for the CDR3: TGTGCCAGCAGACGGACAACTGGAAACACCATATATTTT. Translating it yields CASRRTTGNTIYF. This sequence joins TRBV12-3 or TRBV12-4 and TRBJ1-3; D is possibly TRBD1 (5 bases). Deletions cut 6 bases from V and 2 bases from J, with 8 bases between. This CDR3 comprises 13 residues.

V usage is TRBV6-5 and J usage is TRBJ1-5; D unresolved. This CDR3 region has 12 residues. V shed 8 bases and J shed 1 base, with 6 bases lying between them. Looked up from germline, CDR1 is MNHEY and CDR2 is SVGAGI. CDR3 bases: TGTGCCAGCGGAGGGAGCAATCAGCCCCAGCATTTT. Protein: CASGGSNQPQHF.

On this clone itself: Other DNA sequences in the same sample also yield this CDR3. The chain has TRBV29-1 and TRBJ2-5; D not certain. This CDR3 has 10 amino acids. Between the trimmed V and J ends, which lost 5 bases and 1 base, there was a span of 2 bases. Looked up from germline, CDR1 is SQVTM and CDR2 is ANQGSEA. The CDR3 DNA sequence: TGCAGCGTTCTCCAAGAGACCCAGTACTTC. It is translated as CSVLQETQYF.

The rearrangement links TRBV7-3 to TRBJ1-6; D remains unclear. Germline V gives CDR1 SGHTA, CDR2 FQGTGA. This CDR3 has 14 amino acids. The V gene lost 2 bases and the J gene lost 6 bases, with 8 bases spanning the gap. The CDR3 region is CASSLEGSNSPLHF. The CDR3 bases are TGTGCCAGCAGCTTAGAGGGCAGTAATTCACCCCTCCACTTT. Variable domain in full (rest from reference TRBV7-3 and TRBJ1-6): GAGVSQTPSNKVTEKGKYVELRCDPISGHTALYWYRQSLGQGPEFLIYFQGTGAADDSGLPNDRFFAVRPEGSVSTLKIQRTERGDSAVYLCASSLEGSNSPLHFGNGTRLTVT.

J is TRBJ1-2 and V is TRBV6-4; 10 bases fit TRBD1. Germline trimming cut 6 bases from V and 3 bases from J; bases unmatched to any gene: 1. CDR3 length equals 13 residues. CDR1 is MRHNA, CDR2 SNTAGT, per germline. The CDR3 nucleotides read TGTGCCAGCAGGGGACAGGGGCACTATGGCTACACCTTC. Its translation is CASRGQGHYGYTF.

CDR3 in DNA: TGTGCCAGCTCACCACGACTAGCGGGAGTCGGTTACGAGCAGTACTTC. Translating gives CASSPRLAGVGYEQYF. The chain uses TRBV18 and TRBJ2-7; 12 positions match TRBD2. The CDR3 has 16 residues. V trimming: 1 base; J trimming: 4 bases; junction bases outside the gene matches: 5. Germline CDR1 is KGHSH and CDR2 is LQKENI.

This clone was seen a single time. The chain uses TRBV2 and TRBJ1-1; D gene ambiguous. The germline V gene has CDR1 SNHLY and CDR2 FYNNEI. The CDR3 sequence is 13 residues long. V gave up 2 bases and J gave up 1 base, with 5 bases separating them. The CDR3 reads CASSESWNTEAFF. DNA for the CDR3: TGTGCCAGCAGTGAATCCTGGAACACTGAAGCTTTCTTT.

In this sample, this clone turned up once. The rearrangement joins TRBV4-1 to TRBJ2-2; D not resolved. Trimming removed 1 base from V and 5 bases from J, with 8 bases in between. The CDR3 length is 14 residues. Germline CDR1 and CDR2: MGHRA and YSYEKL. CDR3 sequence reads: CASSQATGTGELFF. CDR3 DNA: TGCGCCAGCAGCCAAGCGACCGGGACCGGGGAGCTGTTTTTT.

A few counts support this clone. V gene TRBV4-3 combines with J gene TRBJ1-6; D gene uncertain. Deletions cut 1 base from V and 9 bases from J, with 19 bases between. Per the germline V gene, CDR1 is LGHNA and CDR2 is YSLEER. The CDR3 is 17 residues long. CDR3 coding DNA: TGCGCCAGCAGCCAAGGAGGGAAGGTCGGACCTGCTTCACCCCTCCACTTT. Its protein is CASSQGGKVGPASPLHF.

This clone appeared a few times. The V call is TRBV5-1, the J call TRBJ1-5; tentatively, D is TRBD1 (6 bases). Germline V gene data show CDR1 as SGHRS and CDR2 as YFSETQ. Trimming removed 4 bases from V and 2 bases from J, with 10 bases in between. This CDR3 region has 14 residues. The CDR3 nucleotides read TGCGCCAGCAGCGCCAGGGGAGGCAATCAGCCCCAGCATTTT. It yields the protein CASSARGGNQPQHF.

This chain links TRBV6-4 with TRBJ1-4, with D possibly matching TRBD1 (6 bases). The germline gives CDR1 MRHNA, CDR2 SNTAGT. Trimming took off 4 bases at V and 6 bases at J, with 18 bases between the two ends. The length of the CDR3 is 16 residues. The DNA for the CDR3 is TGTGCCAGCAGTGGCCCCGGGGGGGCGTCACATGAAAAACTGTTTTTT. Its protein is CASSGPGGASHEKLFF.

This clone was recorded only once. The CDR3 sequence is CASSGTDIYGYTF. In DNA, the CDR3 is TGTGCCAGCAGCGGGACAGATATCTATGGCTACACCTTC. The chain uses TRBV5-4 and TRBJ1-2; 7 positions match TRBD1. V shed 4 bases, J shed 4 bases, and the junction held 4 bases outside the gene matches. The CDR3 covers 13 residues. Germline CDR1 and CDR2: SGHNT and YYREEE (reference sequence).

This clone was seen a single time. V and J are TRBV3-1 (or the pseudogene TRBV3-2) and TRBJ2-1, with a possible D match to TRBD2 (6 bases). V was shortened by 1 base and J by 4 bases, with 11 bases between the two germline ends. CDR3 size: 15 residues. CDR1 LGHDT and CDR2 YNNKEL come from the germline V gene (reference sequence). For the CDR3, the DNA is TGTGCCAGCAGCCAAGGATTAGCGGTTTACAATGAGCAGTTCTTC. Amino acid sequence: CASSQGLAVYNEQFF.

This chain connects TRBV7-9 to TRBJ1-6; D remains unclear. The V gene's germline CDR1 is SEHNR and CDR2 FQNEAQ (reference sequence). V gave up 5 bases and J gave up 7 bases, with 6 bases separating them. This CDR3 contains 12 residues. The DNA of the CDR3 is TGTGCCAGCAGCAGCAAGAATTCACCCCTCCACTTT. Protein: CASSSKNSPLHF.

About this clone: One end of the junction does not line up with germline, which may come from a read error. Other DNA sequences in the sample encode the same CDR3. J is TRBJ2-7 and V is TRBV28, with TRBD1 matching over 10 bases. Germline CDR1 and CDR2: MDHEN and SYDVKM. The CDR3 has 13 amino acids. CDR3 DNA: TGTGCCAGCGACGGGACAGGGGACAACGAGCAGTACTTT. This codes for CASDGTGDNEQYF.

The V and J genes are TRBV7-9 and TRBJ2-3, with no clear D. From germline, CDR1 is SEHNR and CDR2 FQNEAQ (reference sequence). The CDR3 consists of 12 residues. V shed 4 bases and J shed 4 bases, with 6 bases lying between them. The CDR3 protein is CASSSVPDTQYF. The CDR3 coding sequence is TGTGCCAGCAGCTCAGTTCCAGATACGCAGTATTTT.

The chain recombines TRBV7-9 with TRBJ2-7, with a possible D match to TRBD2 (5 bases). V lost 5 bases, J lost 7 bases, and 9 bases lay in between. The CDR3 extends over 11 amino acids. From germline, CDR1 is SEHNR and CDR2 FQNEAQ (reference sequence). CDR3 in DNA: TGTGCCAGCAGCCTGTCGGGGGAGCAGTACTTC. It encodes CASSLSGEQYF.

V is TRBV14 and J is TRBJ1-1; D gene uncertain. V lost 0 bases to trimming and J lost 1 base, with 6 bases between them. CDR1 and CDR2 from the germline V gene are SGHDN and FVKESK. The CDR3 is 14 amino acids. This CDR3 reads CASSQDPGNTEAFF. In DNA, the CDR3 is TGTGCCAGCAGCCAAGATCCAGGGAACACTGAAGCTTTCTTT.

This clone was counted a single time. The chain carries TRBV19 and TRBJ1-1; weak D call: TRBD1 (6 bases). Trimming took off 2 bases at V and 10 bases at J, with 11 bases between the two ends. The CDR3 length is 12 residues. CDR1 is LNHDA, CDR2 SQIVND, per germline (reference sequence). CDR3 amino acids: CASSILQGGAFF. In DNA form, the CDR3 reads TGTGCCAGTAGTATACTACAGGGTGGAGCTTTCTTT.

In DNA form, the CDR3 reads TGTGCCATCAGTGAGGGGGCCCAGCCCCAGCATTTT. This gives the protein CAISEGAQPQHF. The chain recombines TRBV10-3 with TRBJ1-5; possible D gene TRBD1, 5 bases. Germline CDR1 and CDR2: ENHRY and SYGVKD. There are 12 residues in the CDR3. V was trimmed by 2 bases and J by 7 bases, leaving 6 bases between them.

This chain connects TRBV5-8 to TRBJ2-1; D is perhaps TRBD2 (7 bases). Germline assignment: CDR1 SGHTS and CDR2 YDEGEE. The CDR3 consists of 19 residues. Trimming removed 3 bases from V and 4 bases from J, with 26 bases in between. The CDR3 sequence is CASSWRNWGGGLQYNEQFF. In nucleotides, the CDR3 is TGTGCCAGCAGCTGGCGAAATTGGGGAGGGGGGCTGCAGTACAATGAGCAGTTCTTC.

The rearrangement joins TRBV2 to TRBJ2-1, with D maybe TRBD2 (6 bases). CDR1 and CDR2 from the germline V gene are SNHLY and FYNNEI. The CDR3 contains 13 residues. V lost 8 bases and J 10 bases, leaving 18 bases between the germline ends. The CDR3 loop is CASSRDFPREQFF. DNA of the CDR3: TGTGCCAGCTCCCGGGACTTTCCGCGGGAGCAGTTCTTC.

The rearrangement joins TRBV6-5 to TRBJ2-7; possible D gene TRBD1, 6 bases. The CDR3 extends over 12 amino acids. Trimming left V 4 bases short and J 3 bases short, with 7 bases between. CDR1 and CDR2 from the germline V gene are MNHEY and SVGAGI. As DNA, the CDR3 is TGTGCCAGCAGTTTGGACAGCTACGAGCAGTACTTC. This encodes CASSLDSYEQYF.

CDR3 loop: CASSYTDTQYF. CDR3 DNA sequence: TGTGCCAGCAGTTACACAGATACGCAGTATTTT. The chain uses TRBV25-1 and TRBJ2-3; unclear D gene. V was cut by 5 bases and J by 2 bases, with 2 bases left in between. This CDR3 contains 11 residues. The V gene's germline CDR1 is MGHDK and CDR2 SYGVNS. Complete variable domain (other parts from reference TRBV25-1 and TRBJ2-3): EADIYQTPRYLVIGTGKKITLECSQTMGHDKMYWYQQDPGMELHLIHYSYGVNSTEKGDLSSESTVSRIRTEHFPLTLESARPSHTSQYLCASSYTDTQYFGPGTRLTVL.

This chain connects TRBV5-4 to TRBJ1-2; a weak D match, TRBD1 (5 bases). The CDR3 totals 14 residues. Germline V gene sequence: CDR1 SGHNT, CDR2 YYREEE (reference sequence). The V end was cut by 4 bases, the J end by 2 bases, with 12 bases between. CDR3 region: CASSPGGDNYGYTF. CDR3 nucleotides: TGTGCCAGCAGCCCCGGGGGGGACAACTATGGCTACACCTTC.